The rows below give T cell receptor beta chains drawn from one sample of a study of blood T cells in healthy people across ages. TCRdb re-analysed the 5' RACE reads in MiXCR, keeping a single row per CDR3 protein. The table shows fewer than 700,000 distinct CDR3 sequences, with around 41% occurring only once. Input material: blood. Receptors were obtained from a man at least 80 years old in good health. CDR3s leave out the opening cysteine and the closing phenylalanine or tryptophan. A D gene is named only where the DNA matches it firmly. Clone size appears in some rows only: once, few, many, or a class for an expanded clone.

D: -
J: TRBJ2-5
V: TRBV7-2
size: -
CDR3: ASSLNGLQETQY

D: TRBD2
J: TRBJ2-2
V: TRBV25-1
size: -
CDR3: ASSGARGGLSTGELF

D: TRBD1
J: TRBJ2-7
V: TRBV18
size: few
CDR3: ASSGQGSTYEQY

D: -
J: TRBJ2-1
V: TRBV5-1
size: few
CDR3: ASSFTAGTTNEQF

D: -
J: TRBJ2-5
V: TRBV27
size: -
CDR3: ASSLGGPETSSYNEQY

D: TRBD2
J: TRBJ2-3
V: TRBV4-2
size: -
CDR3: ASSHGLAGVQDTQY

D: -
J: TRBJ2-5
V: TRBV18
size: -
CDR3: ASSPERGRETQY

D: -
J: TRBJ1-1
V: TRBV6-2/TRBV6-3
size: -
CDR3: ASSYGSELNTEAF

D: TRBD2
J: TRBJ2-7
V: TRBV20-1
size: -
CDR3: SAATSADTAYEQY

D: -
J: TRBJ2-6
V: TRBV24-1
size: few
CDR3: ATDPSHSGANVLT

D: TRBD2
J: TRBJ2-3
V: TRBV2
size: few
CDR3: ASSVGRASTDTQY

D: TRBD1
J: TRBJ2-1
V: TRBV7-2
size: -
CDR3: ASSLGKDRVSDNEQF

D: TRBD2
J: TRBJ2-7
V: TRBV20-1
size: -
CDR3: SARSGRNYEQY

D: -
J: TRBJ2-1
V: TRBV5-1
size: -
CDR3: ASSLGQETYNEQF

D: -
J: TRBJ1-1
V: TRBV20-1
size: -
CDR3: SATRRPDTEAF

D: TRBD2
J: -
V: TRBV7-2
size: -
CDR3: ASSTPSGGAYEQY

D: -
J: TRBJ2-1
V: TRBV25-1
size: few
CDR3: ASSESRSNEQF

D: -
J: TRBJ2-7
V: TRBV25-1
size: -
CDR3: ASSVPVGEQY

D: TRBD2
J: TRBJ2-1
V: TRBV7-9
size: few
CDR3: ASSFTSGGPNEQF

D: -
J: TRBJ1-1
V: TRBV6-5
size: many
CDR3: ASSYSGGRTEAF

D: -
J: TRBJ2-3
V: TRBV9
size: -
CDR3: ASSNPVGTDTQY

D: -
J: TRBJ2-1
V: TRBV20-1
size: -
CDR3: SASRAPEQF

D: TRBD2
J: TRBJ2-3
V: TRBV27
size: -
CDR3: ASSSRWTSSMGTDTQY

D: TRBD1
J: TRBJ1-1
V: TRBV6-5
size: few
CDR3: ASSRGDRLNTEAF

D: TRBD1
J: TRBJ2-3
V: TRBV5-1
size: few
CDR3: ASSLAGQGSPDTQY

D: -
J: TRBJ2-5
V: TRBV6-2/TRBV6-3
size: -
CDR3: ACSYSNSEQY

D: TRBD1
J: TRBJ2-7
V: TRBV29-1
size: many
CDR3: STRGTGRYEQY